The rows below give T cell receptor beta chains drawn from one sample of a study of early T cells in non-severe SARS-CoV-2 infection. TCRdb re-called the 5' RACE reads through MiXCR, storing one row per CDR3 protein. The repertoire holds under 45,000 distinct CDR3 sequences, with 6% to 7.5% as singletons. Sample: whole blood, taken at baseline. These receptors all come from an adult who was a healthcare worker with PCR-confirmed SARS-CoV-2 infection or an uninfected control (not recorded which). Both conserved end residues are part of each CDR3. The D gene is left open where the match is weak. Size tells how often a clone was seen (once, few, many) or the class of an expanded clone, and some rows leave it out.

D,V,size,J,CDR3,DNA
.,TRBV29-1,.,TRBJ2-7,CSVEHLYEQYF,TGCAGCGTTGAACATCTCTACGAGCAGTACTTC
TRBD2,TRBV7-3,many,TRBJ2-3,CASSPGLAGGSDTQYF,TGTGCCAGCAGTCCTGGACTAGCGGGAGGGTCAGATACGCAGTATTTT
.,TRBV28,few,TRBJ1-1,CASERRNTEAFF,TGTGCCAGTGAACGGAGGAACACTGAAGCTTTCTTT
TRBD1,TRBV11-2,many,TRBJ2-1,CASSSLKGTGREFSRNEQFF,TGTGCCAGCAGCTCCTTAAAGGGGACAGGGAGGGAGTTTTCGAGGAATGAGCAGTTCTTC
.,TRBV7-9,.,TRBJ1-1,CASSLQQGNTEAFF,TGTGCCAGCAGCCTCCAACAGGGGAACACTGAAGCTTTCTTT
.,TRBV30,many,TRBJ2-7,CAWSRDPYEQYF,TGTGCCTGGAGTAGGGACCCGTACGAGCAGTACTTC
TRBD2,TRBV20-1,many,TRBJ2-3,CSQREALGTDTQYF,TGCAGCCAGCGGGAGGCGTTGGGCACAGATACGCAGTATTTT
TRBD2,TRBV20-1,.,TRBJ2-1,CSAVGRLAGSSYNEQFF,TGCAGTGCTGTAGGAAGACTAGCGGGAAGCTCCTACAATGAGCAGTTCTTC
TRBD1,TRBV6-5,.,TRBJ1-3,CASSTGQRSGNTIYF,TGTGCCAGCAGCACGGGACAGAGGTCTGGAAACACCATATATTTT
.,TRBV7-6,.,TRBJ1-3,CASSLSRGGNTIYF,TGTGCCAGCAGCTTATCCAGGGGAGGAAACACCATATATTTT
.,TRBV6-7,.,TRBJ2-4,CASTRIELAKNIQYF,TGTGCCAGCACCAGGATCGAACTAGCCAAAAACATTCAGTACTTC
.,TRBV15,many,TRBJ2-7,CATSRGQGLRKDEQYF,TGTGCCACCAGCAGGGGCCAGGGGCTAAGAAAAGACGAGCAGTACTTC
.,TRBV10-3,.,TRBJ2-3,CAINGDYADTQYF,TGTGCCATCAATGGGGATTATGCAGATACGCAGTATTTT
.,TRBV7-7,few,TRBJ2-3,CASSLEIGGTQYF,TGTGCTAGCAGCTTGGAGATTGGGGGTACGCAGTATTTT
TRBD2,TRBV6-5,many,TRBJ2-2,CASSYGGRATGELFF,TGTGCCAGCAGTTACGGCGGGAGAGCCACCGGGGAGCTGTTTTTT
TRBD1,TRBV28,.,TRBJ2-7,CASSWTGQTYEQYF,TGTGCCAGCAGTTGGACGGGACAGACCTACGAGCAGTACTTC
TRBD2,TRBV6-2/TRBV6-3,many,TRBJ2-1,CASRLTSGSIGEQFF,TGTGCCAGCAGATTGACTAGCGGGAGTATCGGTGAGCAGTTCTTC